This entry lists 28 T cell receptor beta chains sequenced from one sample in a study of monozygotic twins with inflammatory bowel disease. One entry per CDR3 protein, without DNA, is what TCRdb gives after re-calling the 5' RACE reads. This table lists about 200,000 distinct CDR3 sequences. The sample consisted of blood. These receptors all stem from a human donor with ulcerative colitis or Crohn's disease, or a healthy co-twin of an affected twin (not recorded which).

The chain combines TRBV6-5 with TRBJ2-1; the TCRdb D gene call, TRBD2, has no DNA to confirm it. CDR1 is MNHEY and CDR2 is SVGAGI in the germline V gene. CDR3 length equals 18 residues. CDR3 amino acids: CASTLAGYPLGSYNEQFF.

This CDR3 is CASFVGGGAVVGYGYTF. The chain employs TRBV2 and TRBJ1-2. CDR1 SNHLY and CDR2 FYNNEI come from the germline V gene. This CDR3 has 17 residues.

This chain connects TRBV4-1 to TRBJ2-2. The germline V gene has CDR1 MGHRA and CDR2 YSYEKL. CDR3 length: 15 residues. The CDR3 reads CASSQDITERWELFF.

The rearrangement joins TRBV7-9 to TRBJ1-2. Per germline, CDR1 SEHNR and CDR2 FQNEAQ (reference sequence). The CDR3 sequence is 13 residues long. This CDR3 is CASSPRALPGYTF.

The chain combines TRBV28 with TRBJ1-1. Germline assignment: CDR1 MDHEN and CDR2 SYDVKM. The CDR3 runs 14 residues. CDR3 protein: CASSLPPMNTEAFF.

The genes are TRBV20-1 and TRBJ2-7. The germline gives CDR1 DFQATT, CDR2 SNEGSKA (reference sequence). This CDR3 contains 13 residues. CDR3 amino acids: CSARGVLLYEQYF.

J is TRBJ1-2 and V is TRBV5-4. Germline loops: CDR1 SGHNT, CDR2 YYREEE (reference sequence). The CDR3 totals 15 residues. CDR3 in amino acids: CASSTEGVGVYGYTF.

This chain uses TRBV7-9 with TRBJ2-5; TCRdb's assignment of TRBD2 cannot be checked, as there is no DNA. Per germline, CDR1 SEHNR and CDR2 FQNEAQ (reference sequence). The CDR3 is 12 amino acids. The CDR3: CASTFGTSGLCF.

This chain joins TRBV27 and TRBJ2-5. Germline-derived CDR1 and CDR2 are MNHEY and SMNVEV (reference sequence). The CDR3 runs 13 residues. The CDR3 is CASSLIPIETQYF.

V gene TRBV4-2 combines with J gene TRBJ2-3; TCRdb designates TRBD1, a call that cannot be tested without DNA. The CDR3 spans 14 residues. The germline V gene encodes CDR1 LGHNA and CDR2 YNFKEQ. CDR3 sequence: CASSQVPGRDTQYF.

V usage is TRBV2 and J usage is TRBJ2-3. There are 15 residues in the CDR3. Looked up from germline, CDR1 is SNHLY and CDR2 is FYNNEI. The CDR3: CASSEDQGGRDTQYF.

The chain joins TRBV7-2 to TRBJ2-7; no DNA is available, so the TRBD1 call from TCRdb remains unchecked. There are 16 residues in the CDR3. Germline V CDR1 and CDR2: SGHTA, FQGNSA. The CDR3 loop reads CASSREAGTGYYEQYF. Combining the CDR3 with reference TRBV7-2 and TRBJ2-7 gives the whole variable domain GAGVSQSPSNKVTEKGKDVELRCDPISGHTALYWYRQSLGQGLEFLIYFQGNSAPDKSGLPSDRFSAERTGGSVSTLTIQRTQQEDSAVYLCASSREAGTGYYEQYFGPGTRLTVT.

V is TRBV6-5 and J is TRBJ2-7; the TCRdb call, TRBD2, lacks DNA for checking. This CDR3 is built from 15 residues. CDR1 is MNHEY and CDR2 is SVGAGI in the germline V gene. CDR3 sequence reads: CASSSWKRGYHEQYF.

The chain links TRBV7-2 to TRBJ1-2. The CDR3 extends over 12 amino acids. CDR1 and CDR2 from the germline V gene are SGHTA and FQGNSA. This CDR3 is CASSPSSHGYTF.

The chain recombines TRBV29-1 with TRBJ2-2; the D call from TCRdb, TRBD2, cannot be confirmed without DNA. Germline V gene lookup returns CDR1 SQVTM and CDR2 ANQGSEA. The CDR3 is 14 amino acids. The CDR3 sequence: CSVEDRLNTGELFF.

This sequence joins TRBV20-1 and TRBJ1-6. Per the germline V gene, CDR1 is DFQATT and CDR2 is SNEGSKA (reference sequence). CDR3 length: 12 residues. The CDR3 loop is CSARDNNSPLHF.

The rearrangement links TRBV7-8 to TRBJ2-2; TCRdb selects TRBD1, and the lack of DNA leaves this call unchecked. CDR1 is SGHVS, CDR2 FQNEAQ, per germline. The CDR3 covers 15 residues. The CDR3 protein is CASSLGTADTGELFF. Full variable domain (remainder filled in from reference TRBV7-8 and TRBJ2-2): GAGVSQSPRYKVAKRGQDVALRCDPISGHVSLFWYQQALGQGPEFLTYFQNEAQLDKSGLPSDRFFAERPEGSVSTLKIQRTQQEDSAVYLCASSLGTADTGELFFGEGSRLTVL.

The chain is built from TRBV6-5 and TRBJ1-1. The germline gives CDR1 MNHEY, CDR2 SVGAGI. This CDR3 has 13 residues. Here the CDR3 reads CASSYSRGTEAFF.

The rearrangement uses TRBV7-9 and TRBJ2-1; the D call from TCRdb, TRBD1, cannot be confirmed without DNA. The CDR3 covers 16 residues. The germline V gene encodes CDR1 SEHNR and CDR2 FQNEAQ (reference sequence). The CDR3 here is CASSDDRFEHRGEQFF.

The rearrangement links TRBV3-1 to TRBJ2-7; absent DNA, TCRdb's TRBD2 call cannot be checked. Germline V gives CDR1 LGHDT, CDR2 YNNKEL (reference sequence). The CDR3 sequence is 15 residues long. CDR3 residues: CASSLQPGLAFEQYF.

The chain recombines TRBV12-3 or TRBV12-4 with TRBJ2-7; there is no DNA to check the TCRdb D call of TRBD1. This CDR3 is 15 amino acids long. CDR3 amino acids: CASSRTGDYRYEQYF.

The chain recombines TRBV18 with TRBJ1-5. Germline V gene lookup returns CDR1 KGHSH and CDR2 LQKENI. The CDR3 contains 16 residues. This CDR3 is CASSPPPVGGNQPQHF.

The chain uses TRBV18 and TRBJ2-5; the TRBD1 assignment by TCRdb is unverifiable without DNA. CDR1 KGHSH and CDR2 LQKENI come from the germline V gene. The CDR3 runs 15 residues. CDR3: CASSTGQGQRDTQYF.

The J gene is TRBJ2-3, the V gene TRBV3-1. CDR3 length: 13 amino acids. In germline, CDR1 is LGHDT, CDR2 YNNKEL (reference sequence). CDR3: CASSWTETDTQYF.

The gene calls are TRBV3-1 and TRBJ2-7. Germline values: CDR1 LGHDT, CDR2 YNNKEL (reference sequence). The CDR3 loop spans 15 amino acids. The CDR3 protein is CASSQVPATTYEQYF.

This chain links TRBV7-9 with TRBJ2-3. The CDR3 sequence is 15 residues long. In germline, CDR1 is SEHNR, CDR2 FQNEAQ (reference sequence). The CDR3 protein is CASSLASLSADTQYF.

The chain couples TRBV2 to TRBJ1-2; TCRdb designates TRBD1, a call that cannot be tested without DNA. Germline CDR1 and CDR2: SNHLY and FYNNEI. The CDR3 spans 13 residues. Here the CDR3 reads CASSRTGDYGYTF.

The gene calls are TRBV24-1 and TRBJ2-2; TCRdb's D call of TRBD1 is untestable without DNA. CDR1 KGHDR and CDR2 SFDVKD come from the germline V gene. The CDR3 consists of 17 residues. The chain's CDR3 is CATIDRQGVKYTGQLFF.